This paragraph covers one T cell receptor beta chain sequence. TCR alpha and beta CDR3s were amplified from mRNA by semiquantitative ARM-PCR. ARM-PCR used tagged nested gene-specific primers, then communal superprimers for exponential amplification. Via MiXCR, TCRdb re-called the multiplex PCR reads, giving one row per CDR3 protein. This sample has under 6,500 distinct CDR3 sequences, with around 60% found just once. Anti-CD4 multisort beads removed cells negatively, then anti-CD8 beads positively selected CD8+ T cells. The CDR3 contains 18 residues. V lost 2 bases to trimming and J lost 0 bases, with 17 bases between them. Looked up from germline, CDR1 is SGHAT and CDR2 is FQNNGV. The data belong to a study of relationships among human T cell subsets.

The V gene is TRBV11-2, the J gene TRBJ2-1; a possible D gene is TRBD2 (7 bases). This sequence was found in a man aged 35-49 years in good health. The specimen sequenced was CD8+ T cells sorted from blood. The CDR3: CASSLKGGGPSSYNEQFF. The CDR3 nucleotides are TGTGCCAGCAGCTTAAAAGGCGGGGGCCCTAGCTCCTACAATGAGCAGTTCTTC.